This T cell receptor (beta chain) was sequenced during a study of beta chain features in type 1 diabetes (dated by TCRdb to 2017 to 2018). About the study as a whole: No differences in mean age, gender distribution, total cell number or subset yield were found between patients and healthy donors. A total of roughly 100 million sorted cells were examined across all samples, and RNA yield correlated strongly with the number of cells per subset. Regulatory and stem cell-like memory subsets were obtained from only 8 patients and about eight healthy donors, while naive and central memory subsets were obtained from all 28 donors. The study compared the TCRB repertoires of sorted circulating CD4+ T cell subsets in recently diagnosed type 1 diabetes patients with those in matched healthy donors.

All of the isolated RNA was reverse transcribed with the High Capacity cDNA Reverse Transcription Kit, so expressed TCRB transcripts were sequenced. Deep immunoSEQ sequencing was performed on naive, central memory and regulatory T cell samples, with an average of roughly 3.6 million total reads per sample. After sorted cells were lysed in RLT buffer, RNA was extracted with DNase-treated RNeasy Micro or Mini kits, with the choice depending on cell number. To prevent cross-contamination, every cell subset was processed on its own, while patient and healthy donor samples were processed together. The immunoSEQ multiplex PCR was used to amplify TCRB sequences from cDNA, yielding 87-bp fragments that span the CDR3 region. Sequencing of the amplicons was done on the Illumina HiSeq platform. In the source study's methods: Synthetic template baselines were used to correct PCR bias computationally, reads within Hamming distance 2 were collapsed together, and singletons that could not be merged were discarded. By aligning reads against IMGT, V, D and J genes, CDR3 length, and insertions or deletions at six rearrangement sites were assigned. Clonotype counts were normalized to sorted cell number within each subset before computing true diversity and Gini coefficients with the tcR R package. The overlap coefficient, calculated on TCRB nucleotide sequences, was used to measure repertoire sharing. As a proxy for the pre-selection repertoire, out-of-frame TCRB sequences from naive cells were analyzed. Here the immuneACCESS table is served through TCRdb, limited to in-frame sequences with V and J called. Missing clones are a known gap in these copies; in checked studies unresolved V genes cover under half, and the rest lacks a known reason. That table is the source of V, J and clone size, and D and trimming were worked out from the DNA. For this sample there are 300,000 to 400,000 clones; roughly 13% appear just once. Clones ranked in the top ten supply roughly 0.015% of the sample.

Of note for this clone: Its antigen is currently not known. Base qualities are not recorded, but no much larger clone differs from it by a single base.

The paper as a whole reports these results and caveats: Type 1 diabetes patients showed a moderate but significant shortening of TCRB CDR3 length in all four CD4+ subsets. Because the HLA sub-analyses included only small numbers of individuals, any influence of HLA type on TCRB rearrangement was left unresolved. Because cDNA was sequenced instead of genomic DNA, highly expressing activated cells could be over-represented, though the groups showed no difference in activation or CD3 levels. Patients with type 1 diabetes made fewer insertions and deleted more nucleotides at VDJ recombination sites, implying thymic rearrangement abnormalities. PCR may preferentially amplify shorter templates, but because patient and control samples were amplified and corrected together, any resulting skew would affect both groups equally. The naive, central memory and regulatory TCRB repertoires appeared to resemble one another more closely among patients than among healthy donors.

Based on the germline V gene, the CDR1 and CDR2 sequences are MNHEY and SVGAGI. Between the V and J ends, shortened by 0 bases and 3 bases respectively, the junction contains 11 bases. There are 15 amino acids in the CDR3, from cysteine to phenylalanine inclusive. Just the 45-base CDR3 DNA is kept, in frame starting at base 1. From each donor, a single peripheral blood sample of about 100 mL on average was drawn into heparinised tubes. A BD FACSAria II and a panel including CD45RO, CCR7, CD25, CD127, CD95 and CD27 were used to sort naive, central memory, regulatory and stem cell-like memory CD4+ T cells. A purity above 95% was achieved for all sorted populations. PBMCs were isolated immediately by Lymphoprep density gradient centrifugation and stained directly without culture. Samples were stained and sorted in pairs, with one healthy donor and one patient per experiment, so that batch effects were minimized.

The material sequenced was naive CD4+ T cells from blood. This specimen's cell subset or site label, per the study, means: true naive CD4+ T cells. This sequence originates from a man between 18 and 35 years old in good health. This chain is built from TRBV6-5 and TRBJ1-2; D gene: possibly TRBD1, on 6 matching bases. The DNA sequence is as follows: TGTGCCAGCAGTTACTCACAGGGCGGGTACTATGGCTACACCTTC. This gives the protein CASSYSQGGYYGYTF.